This entry concerns a single TCR beta chain. Antigen unknown. The data derive from a study of cytomegalovirus exposure and HLA in healthy donors. Study-level points and caveats: Accurate prediction of most subjects' HLA-A and HLA-B alleles from TCR beta sequences was reported.

Germline V gene sequence: CDR1 MNHNS, CDR2 SASEGT. The CDR3 runs 11 residues. Trimming took 11 bases from V and 5 from J, leaving 12 bases between them. Vbeta (60) and Jbeta (13) primers were used in the PCR. Measured with immunoSEQ multiplex PCR; TCRdb has only the in-frame clones, and not every one. The table has roughly 130,000 clones, more than 65% seen once; the top ten hold 2% to 3%. The source is a woman aged 55-70 years in good health and CMV-seropositive. The V gene is TRBV6-1, the J gene TRBJ1-2; D is undetermined. The sequenced sample was PBMCs. The CDR3, as DNA: TGTGCCTCTAGGGCGGGGTATGGCTACACCTTC. Encoded protein: CASRAGYGYTF.